This T cell receptor (beta chain) stems from a study of response to subunit inactivated influenza vaccine. In TCRdb, the RT-PCR reads were re-called with MiXCR into one record per CDR3 protein. The sample has approximately 700,000 distinct CDR3 sequences, about 14% seen once. In its sample, this clonotype was seen many times. The antigen is not known. Germline loops: CDR1 MNHEY, CDR2 SMNVEV (reference sequence). Trimming stripped 3 bases from V and 7 bases from J, with 9 bases between. The CDR3 runs 13 residues. Findings of the study overall: Authors suggested each seasonal influenza vaccination recruits few new T cells.

V is TRBV27 and J is TRBJ1-4, with a possible D match to TRBD1 (6 bases). Specimen: PBMCs from blood, collected less than 15 days before vaccination. This receptor was taken from a man aged 45-60 years who received an inactivated influenza vaccine. For the CDR3, the DNA is TGTGCCAGCAGTTTGCAGGGGAGTGAAAAACTGTTTTTT. Translation gives CASSLQGSEKLFF.